A selection of T cell receptor beta chains follows, all from one sample in a study of T cells in Graves' hyperthyroidism and ophthalmopathy. In TCRdb, the multiplex PCR reads were re-called with MiXCR into one record per CDR3 protein. The sample has 500,000 to 650,000 distinct CDR3 sequences; roughly 17% are singletons. The sample consisted of blood. These receptors all come from a woman under 30 with Graves' ophthalmopathy. CDR3s include the opening cysteine and the closing phenylalanine or tryptophan. Fields, in order: clone size, D gene, V gene, J gene, CDR3 protein, CDR3 DNA. D genes are given only for firm matches. Size values are once, few and many counts, or a class for expanded clones, and some rows have none.

size: NA
D: TRBD1
V: TRBV10-3
J: TRBJ1-2
CDR3: CAISESGTGAGYTF
DNA: TGTGCCATCAGTGAGTCGGGGACAGGGGCTGGCTACACCTTC

size: few
D: NA
V: TRBV15
J: TRBJ1-1
CDR3: CATSREWQGVREAFF
DNA: TGTGCCACCAGCAGAGAGTGGCAGGGTGTGCGTGAAGCTTTCTTT

size: many
D: TRBD1
V: TRBV28
J: TRBJ1-1
CDR3: CASGKRTGGTWYTEAFF
DNA: TGTGCCAGCGGGAAAAGAACAGGGGGCACTTGGTACACTGAAGCTTTCTTT

size: few
D: NA
V: TRBV5-8
J: TRBJ1-6
CDR3: CASSPTSPLHF
DNA: TGTGCCAGCAGCCCAACCTCACCCCTCCACTTT

size: few
D: NA
V: TRBV27
J: TRBJ1-5
CDR3: CASSFSSGSQPQHF
DNA: TGTGCCAGCAGTTTTTCCTCGGGTAGTCAGCCCCAGCATTTT

size: once
D: NA
V: TRBV5-4
J: TRBJ1-2
CDR3: CASSFSHGYTF
DNA: TGTGCCAGCAGCTTTTCTCATGGCTACACCTTC

size: many
D: NA
V: TRBV5-4
J: TRBJ1-1
CDR3: CANSLGIGVGGTEAFF
DNA: TGTGCCAACAGCTTGGGGATCGGGGTGGGTGGCACTGAAGCTTTCTTT

size: NA
D: TRBD2
V: TRBV7-2
J: TRBJ2-4
CDR3: CASSLSRGEAKNIQYF
DNA: TGTGCCAGCAGCTTATCCCGGGGGGAGGCCAAAAACATTCAGTACTTC

size: few
D: TRBD1
V: TRBV9
J: TRBJ1-1
CDR3: CASSVPQGVYSAFF
DNA: TGTGCCAGCAGCGTACCCCAGGGGGTATATTCAGCTTTCTTT

size: few
D: NA
V: TRBV24-1
J: TRBJ1-2
CDR3: CATRRGADYGYTF
DNA: TGTGCCACCCGCAGGGGCGCGGACTATGGCTACACCTTC

size: few
D: TRBD1
V: TRBV6-2/TRBV6-3
J: TRBJ1-5
CDR3: CASSSTGEGQPQHF
DNA: TGTGCCAGCAGTTCAACAGGGGAGGGTCAGCCCCAGCATTTT

size: many
D: NA
V: TRBV11-1
J: TRBJ2-3
CDR3: CASSQSTTDTQYF
DNA: TGTGCCAGCAGCCAGTCGACCACAGATACGCAGTATTTT

size: NA
D: NA
V: TRBV15
J: TRBJ2-2
CDR3: CATSVVTGELFF
DNA: TGTGCCACCAGCGTGGTCACCGGGGAGCTGTTTTTT

size: NA
D: TRBD2
V: TRBV4-3
J: TRBJ2-5
CDR3: CASSSTLAGVEAQYF
DNA: TGCGCCAGCAGCTCTACTCTAGCGGGAGTAGAGGCCCAGTACTTC

size: many
D: TRBD1
V: TRBV7-3
J: TRBJ2-2
CDR3: CASSATGTGGAGELFF
DNA: TGTGCCAGCAGCGCGACCGGGACAGGGGGCGCCGGGGAGCTGTTTTTT

size: many
D: TRBD1
V: TRBV6-1
J: TRBJ2-3
CDR3: CAARKGGGTGVTDTQYF
DNA: TGTGCCGCAAGGAAAGGAGGAGGGACAGGGGTAACAGATACGCAGTATTTT

size: NA
D: TRBD1
V: TRBV13
J: TRBJ1-1
CDR3: CASSHADRSSPMNTEAFF
DNA: TGCGCCAGCAGCCACGCGGACAGGTCATCGCCCATGAACACTGAAGCTTTCTTT

size: NA
D: TRBD2
V: TRBV6-1
J: TRBJ2-1
CDR3: CASSEFRGGSNNEQFF
DNA: TGTGCCAGCAGTGAATTTCGGGGGGGCAGCAACAATGAGCAGTTCTTC

size: many
D: NA
V: TRBV20-1
J: TRBJ1-1
CDR3: CSASFEDSNTEAFF
DNA: TGCAGTGCTAGTTTTGAAGACAGTAACACTGAAGCTTTCTTT